A selection of T cell receptor beta chains follows, all from one sample in a study of shared clonotypes between healthy human individuals. The protocol was immunoSEQ multiplex PCR, while the TCRdb copy is restricted to in-frame clones and leaves out a portion. The data show roughly 2.1 million clones, with 85% to 95% seen just once and under 2% held by the top ten. Sequenced input: naive CD8+ T cells from PBMCs. These receptors were obtained from a man aged 18 to 29 in good health. Some clones in this sample may be carry-over from other donors' samples. Each CDR3 is given with its conserved first and last residue. A D gene is named only where the DNA matches it firmly. Some rows have no size entry. The others give once, few or many, or a class for an expanded clone.

v_call: TRBV7-9; clone_size: .; j_call: TRBJ1-1; d_call: .; cdr3_aa: CASSLGGRDNEAFF; cdr3_nt: TGTGCCAGCAGCTTAGGGGGCAGGGATAATGAAGCTTTCTTT
v_call: TRBV4-1; clone_size: .; j_call: TRBJ2-4; d_call: TRBD1; cdr3_aa: CASSQATGDIQYF; cdr3_nt: TGCGCCAGCAGCCAAGCGACAGGGGACATTCAGTACTTC
v_call: TRBV5-1; clone_size: .; j_call: TRBJ1-1; d_call: TRBD1; cdr3_aa: CASSLGTGVNTEAFF; cdr3_nt: TGCGCCAGCAGCTTGGGGACAGGGGTGAACACTGAAGCTTTCTTT
v_call: TRBV27; clone_size: .; j_call: TRBJ2-4; d_call: TRBD1; cdr3_aa: CASSPHRGLRYF; cdr3_nt: TGTGCCAGCAGTCCCCACAGGGGGCTGCGGTACTTC
v_call: TRBV5-1; clone_size: .; j_call: TRBJ1-5; d_call: .; cdr3_aa: CASSLGWGADQPQHF; cdr3_nt: TGCGCCAGCAGCTTGGGTTGGGGGGCAGACCAGCCCCAGCATTTT
v_call: TRBV28; clone_size: once; j_call: TRBJ2-3; d_call: .; cdr3_aa: CASSLWGGARADTQYF; cdr3_nt: TGTGCCAGCAGTTTATGGGGGGGCGCACGGGCAGATACGCAGTATTTT
v_call: TRBV10-3; clone_size: .; j_call: TRBJ2-1; d_call: TRBD2; cdr3_aa: CAISVLAGGRGNEQFF; cdr3_nt: TGTGCCATCAGTGTGCTAGCGGGAGGGAGGGGGAATGAGCAGTTCTTC
v_call: TRBV6-5; clone_size: once; j_call: TRBJ2-7; d_call: .; cdr3_aa: CASSVQVTYEQYF; cdr3_nt: TGTGCCAGCAGCGTCCAGGTAACCTACGAGCAGTACTTC
v_call: TRBV15; clone_size: .; j_call: TRBJ1-5; d_call: .; cdr3_aa: CATSGADQPQHF; cdr3_nt: TGTGCCACCAGCGGAGCCGATCAGCCCCAGCATTTT
v_call: TRBV5-8; clone_size: .; j_call: TRBJ2-2; d_call: .; cdr3_aa: CASSPWTAGELFF; cdr3_nt: TGTGCCAGCAGCCCCTGGACAGCTGGGGAGCTGTTTTTT
v_call: TRBV9; clone_size: .; j_call: TRBJ2-1; d_call: TRBD2; cdr3_aa: CASSSSRYGTSGSNEQFF; cdr3_nt: TGTGCCAGCAGCTCCAGTAGGTACGGGACTAGCGGGAGTAATGAGCAGTTCTTC
v_call: TRBV28; clone_size: .; j_call: TRBJ1-3; d_call: .; cdr3_aa: CASSPGTLGNTIYF; cdr3_nt: TGTGCCAGCAGCCCCGGGACACTTGGAAACACCATATATTTT
v_call: TRBV6-6; clone_size: .; j_call: TRBJ2-1; d_call: TRBD1; cdr3_aa: CASSGDRGSYNEQFF; cdr3_nt: TGTGCCAGCAGTGGGGACAGGGGCTCCTACAATGAGCAGTTCTTC
v_call: TRBV9; clone_size: .; j_call: TRBJ2-1; d_call: .; cdr3_aa: CASSSTPRPMTKGDKGEQFF; cdr3_nt: TGTGCCAGCAGCTCTACCCCACGACCGATGACGAAAGGCGACAAAGGTGAGCAGTTCTTC
v_call: TRBV27; clone_size: once; j_call: TRBJ2-1; d_call: .; cdr3_aa: CASRPRAYHNEQFF; cdr3_nt: TGTGCCAGCAGGCCTCGGGCTTACCACAATGAGCAGTTCTTC
v_call: TRBV11-3; clone_size: .; j_call: TRBJ2-7; d_call: .; cdr3_aa: CASSLSTGEHYEQYF; cdr3_nt: TGTGCCAGCAGCTTATCCACGGGAGAACACTACGAGCAGTACTTC
v_call: TRBV28; clone_size: .; j_call: TRBJ2-7; d_call: .; cdr3_aa: CASSGTRRGQASRHEQYF; cdr3_nt: TGTGCCAGCAGTGGGACAAGGAGGGGGCAGGCCAGTCGCCACGAGCAGTACTTC
v_call: TRBV15; clone_size: .; j_call: TRBJ2-7; d_call: TRBD1; cdr3_aa: CATSEGQVEQYF; cdr3_nt: TGTGCCACCAGCGAGGGACAGGTCGAGCAGTACTTC
v_call: TRBV10-3; clone_size: .; j_call: TRBJ2-7; d_call: TRBD2; cdr3_aa: CAISESIPGTSGSTGAHEQYF; cdr3_nt: TGTGCCATCAGTGAGTCGATCCCCGGGACTAGCGGGAGCACGGGTGCCCACGAGCAGTACTTC
v_call: TRBV28; clone_size: .; j_call: TRBJ1-1; d_call: .; cdr3_aa: CASSQGAVTEAFF; cdr3_nt: TGTGCCAGCAGTCAAGGGGCGGTAACTGAAGCTTTCTTT
v_call: TRBV2; clone_size: .; j_call: TRBJ2-7; d_call: .; cdr3_aa: CASSTPGVSYEQYF; cdr3_nt: TGTGCCAGCAGCACCCCGGGGGTCTCCTACGAGCAGTACTTC
v_call: TRBV7-9; clone_size: .; j_call: TRBJ2-7; d_call: TRBD2; cdr3_aa: CASSPGALTSGRAYEQYF; cdr3_nt: TGTGCCAGCAGCCCAGGGGCCCTAACTAGCGGGAGGGCTTACGAGCAGTACTTC
v_call: TRBV15; clone_size: .; j_call: TRBJ2-1; d_call: TRBD2; cdr3_aa: CATSGLADYNEQFF; cdr3_nt: TGTGCCACCAGCGGACTAGCGGATTACAATGAGCAGTTCTTC
v_call: TRBV7-9; clone_size: .; j_call: TRBJ2-5; d_call: .; cdr3_aa: CASCPFNSRLTQYF; cdr3_nt: TGTGCCAGCTGCCCTTTTAACTCCAGATTAACCCAGTACTTC
v_call: TRBV2; clone_size: .; j_call: TRBJ2-1; d_call: TRBD2; cdr3_aa: CASHRREGPYNEQFF; cdr3_nt: TGTGCCAGTCATCGGCGGGAGGGCCCCTACAATGAGCAGTTCTTC
v_call: TRBV5-4; clone_size: .; j_call: TRBJ2-4; d_call: TRBD1; cdr3_aa: CASSPDRGWGNIQYF; cdr3_nt: TGTGCCAGCAGCCCGGACAGGGGATGGGGAAACATTCAGTACTTC
v_call: TRBV6-5; clone_size: .; j_call: TRBJ1-4; d_call: TRBD1; cdr3_aa: CASSYSGTDNEKLFF; cdr3_nt: TGTGCCAGCAGTTACTCAGGGACAGATAATGAAAAACTGTTTTTT
v_call: TRBV15; clone_size: .; j_call: TRBJ2-3; d_call: TRBD2; cdr3_aa: CATSRTSLPADTQYF; cdr3_nt: TGTGCCACCAGCCGGACTAGCTTACCCGCAGATACGCAGTATTTT
v_call: TRBV4-3; clone_size: .; j_call: TRBJ2-1; d_call: TRBD1; cdr3_aa: CASSMPGQYGSEQFF; cdr3_nt: TGCGCCAGCAGCATGCCGGGACAGTACGGTAGTGAGCAGTTCTTC
v_call: TRBV25-1; clone_size: .; j_call: TRBJ2-7; d_call: TRBD1; cdr3_aa: CASSESGTAPYEQYF; cdr3_nt: TGTGCCAGCAGTGAGTCGGGGACAGCACCCTACGAGCAGTACTTC
v_call: TRBV28; clone_size: .; j_call: TRBJ2-3; d_call: TRBD2; cdr3_aa: CASSLTSGADTQYF; cdr3_nt: TGTGCCAGCAGTTTAACTAGCGGTGCAGATACGCAGTATTTT
v_call: TRBV7-9; clone_size: .; j_call: TRBJ1-1; d_call: .; cdr3_aa: CASSPSDLGSEAFF; cdr3_nt: TGTGCCAGCAGCCCCTCGGATTTGGGCTCGGAAGCTTTCTTT
v_call: TRBV4-1; clone_size: .; j_call: TRBJ2-2; d_call: .; cdr3_aa: CASSQTGFSNTGELFF; cdr3_nt: TGCGCCAGCAGCCAAACAGGGTTCTCGAACACCGGGGAGCTGTTTTTT
v_call: TRBV18; clone_size: .; j_call: TRBJ1-2; d_call: .; cdr3_aa: CASSQPGNDYTF; cdr3_nt: TGTGCCAGCTCACAACCCGGGAATGACTACACCTTC
v_call: TRBV5-6; clone_size: .; j_call: TRBJ2-7; d_call: .; cdr3_aa: CASSPRRAANYEQYF; cdr3_nt: TGTGCCAGCAGCCCACGCAGGGCCGCTAACTACGAGCAGTACTTC
v_call: TRBV5-8; clone_size: few; j_call: TRBJ2-7; d_call: TRBD2; cdr3_aa: CASSLGREGPTRGVLEQYF; cdr3_nt: TGTGCCAGCAGCTTGGGGCGGGAGGGCCCTACCAGAGGGGTATTGGAGCAGTACTTC
v_call: TRBV6-1; clone_size: once; j_call: TRBJ1-5; d_call: .; cdr3_aa: CASSMGPYQPQHF; cdr3_nt: TGTGCCAGCAGTATGGGCCCTTATCAGCCCCAGCATTTT
v_call: TRBV6-4; clone_size: .; j_call: TRBJ2-7; d_call: .; cdr3_aa: CASSEGVGEQYF; cdr3_nt: TGTGCCAGCAGTGAGGGGGTAGGCGAGCAGTACTTC
v_call: TRBV13; clone_size: .; j_call: TRBJ1-5; d_call: .; cdr3_aa: CASSLGRHPSNQPQHF; cdr3_nt: TGTGCCAGCAGCTTAGGCCGCCATCCTAGCAATCAGCCCCAGCATTTT
v_call: TRBV11-2; clone_size: .; j_call: TRBJ2-5; d_call: .; cdr3_aa: CASSSGPGETQYF; cdr3_nt: TGTGCCAGCAGCTCGGGCCCTGGTGAGACCCAGTACTTC
v_call: TRBV29-1; clone_size: .; j_call: TRBJ2-5; d_call: TRBD2; cdr3_aa: CSVTEREQETQYF; cdr3_nt: TGCAGCGTTACCGAGCGGGAACAAGAGACCCAGTACTTC
v_call: TRBV11-2; clone_size: .; j_call: TRBJ2-7; d_call: .; cdr3_aa: CASSPGTAYEQYF; cdr3_nt: TGTGCCAGCAGCCCCGGGACCGCCTACGAGCAGTACTTC
v_call: TRBV6-6; clone_size: .; j_call: TRBJ1-5; d_call: .; cdr3_aa: CASSSNQPQHF; cdr3_nt: TGTGCCAGCAGCTCGAATCAGCCCCAGCATTTT
v_call: TRBV30; clone_size: .; j_call: TRBJ1-5; d_call: TRBD1; cdr3_aa: CAWSALGGTGDGQPQHF; cdr3_nt: TGTGCCTGGAGTGCCCTAGGTGGGACAGGGGATGGTCAGCCCCAGCATTTT
v_call: TRBV10-3; clone_size: .; j_call: TRBJ2-7; d_call: TRBD2; cdr3_aa: CAISRTSGRSYEQYF; cdr3_nt: TGTGCCATCAGCCGGACTAGCGGGCGATCCTACGAGCAGTACTTC
v_call: TRBV4-1; clone_size: .; j_call: TRBJ2-1; d_call: TRBD2; cdr3_aa: CASSQSAGGLAGGPGNEQFF; cdr3_nt: TGCGCCAGCAGCCAGTCGGCCGGGGGACTAGCGGGAGGGCCAGGCAATGAGCAGTTCTTC
v_call: TRBV11-2; clone_size: few; j_call: TRBJ2-5; d_call: .; cdr3_aa: CASSLDGGTQYF; cdr3_nt: TGTGCCAGCAGCCTCGATGGCGGGACCCAGTACTTC
v_call: TRBV28; clone_size: .; j_call: TRBJ1-1; d_call: .; cdr3_aa: CASSFLAQGDGDTEAFF; cdr3_nt: TGTGCCAGCAGTTTCCTTGCGCAGGGAGATGGAGACACTGAAGCTTTCTTT
v_call: TRBV28; clone_size: .; j_call: TRBJ2-2; d_call: TRBD1; cdr3_aa: CASSLPETGPPNTGELFF; cdr3_nt: TGTGCCAGCAGTTTACCTGAGACAGGGCCCCCGAACACCGGGGAGCTGTTTTTT
v_call: TRBV27; clone_size: .; j_call: TRBJ2-7; d_call: TRBD2; cdr3_aa: CASSPGTSGSHEQYF; cdr3_nt: TGTGCCAGCAGTCCCGGGACTAGCGGGAGCCACGAGCAGTACTTC